What follows are 25 T cell receptor beta chains derived from one specimen sequenced in a study of PD-1 blockade in classical Hodgkin lymphoma. Here immunoSEQ multiplex PCR was the method, and the copy in TCRdb shows in-frame clones only, minus some. The sample holds roughly 49,000 clones, around 90% seen once. As to time point: cycle 4 day 1 (C4D1), after five to seven weeks of nivolumab. Relapse was seen in all patients after autologous stem cell transplantation, and brentuximab vedotin exposure was variable. Sequencing was performed on peripheral blood mononuclear cells (PBMCs), taken before the fourth cycle of nivolumab. These TCRs come from a human donor with classical Hodgkin lymphoma.

This rearrangement joins TRBV23-1 to TRBJ1-1; no reliable D call. TRBV23-1 is reported as an ORF; its role is uncertain. V was cut by 4 bases and J by 4 bases, with 13 bases left in between. The CDR3 length is 14 residues. CDR3 loop: CASSLRQSITEAFF. The CDR3 bases are TGCGCCAGCAGTCTTAGACAATCAATCACTGAAGCTTTCTTT.

The genes are TRBV11-3 and TRBJ2-7, with D unresolved. CDR1 and CDR2 from the germline V gene are SGHNT and YENEEA. V lost 2 bases and J lost 1, with 12 bases in between. This CDR3 is built from 15 residues. The chain's CDR3 is CASSLTAGSSYEQYF. Written as DNA, the CDR3 is TGTGCCAGCAGCTTAACCGCAGGTTCTTCCTACGAGCAGTACTTC.

V gene TRBV7-9 combines with J gene TRBJ2-1; D is uncertain. Trimming shortened V by 5 bases and J by 6 bases, and 8 bases separated the two germline ends. This CDR3 comprises 12 residues. CDR1 SEHNR and CDR2 FQNEAQ come from the germline V gene (reference sequence). The CDR3 here is CASSALGNEQFF. CDR3 bases: TGTGCCAGCAGCGCCCTTGGCAATGAGCAGTTCTTC.

The chain has TRBV2 and TRBJ2-3; D is undetermined. The CDR3 extends over 14 amino acids. The germline V and J ends were trimmed by 4 bases and 5 bases, with 13 bases remaining between them. Germline lookup yields CDR1 SNHLY and CDR2 FYNNEI. CDR3 in DNA: TGTGCCAGCAGTGGAGGCCTCCGGGTAGATACGCAGTATTTT. This encodes CASSGGLRVDTQYF.

The table lists this clone with a count of one. The chain couples TRBV10-3 to TRBJ1-5; D gene ambiguous. Germline CDR1 and CDR2: ENHRY and SYGVKD. This CDR3 has 12 residues. Trimming took 7 bases from V and 4 from J, leaving 8 bases between them. CDR3 residues: CAIKGRNQPQHF. The CDR3 bases are TGTGCCATCAAAGGCCGAAATCAGCCCCAGCATTTT.

The chain links TRBV6-5 to TRBJ2-2, with TRBD1 as a possible D gene (6 bases). Per germline, CDR1 MNHEY and CDR2 SVGAGI. V lost 5 bases, J lost 8 bases, and 18 bases lay in between. The CDR3 length is 15 residues. The CDR3 loop reads CASSQTYRVAGELFF. The CDR3 region has the DNA TGTGCCAGCAGTCAGACCTACAGGGTTGCGGGGGAGCTGTTTTTT.

This chain joins TRBV5-1 and TRBJ1-4; no clear D. CDR1 is SGHRS and CDR2 is YFSETQ in the germline V gene. Trimming cost V 5 bases and J 0 bases, with 5 bases left between them. This CDR3 is built from 13 residues. CDR3 bases: TGCGCCAGCAGTCCCTCAACTAATGAAAAACTGTTTTTT. This encodes CASSPSTNEKLFF.

The chain has TRBV29-1 and TRBJ2-1, with D unclear. Germline loops: CDR1 SQVTM, CDR2 ANQGSEA. V lost 3 bases, J lost 0 bases, and 6 bases lay in between. The CDR3 totals 13 residues. CDR3 in DNA: TGCAGCGTTGAGAAAAGCTCCTACAATGAGCAGTTCTTC. The encoded protein is CSVEKSSYNEQFF.

The gene calls are TRBV27 and TRBJ1-2; no firm D call. Trimming stripped 5 bases from V and 8 bases from J, with 21 bases between. Per the germline V gene, CDR1 is MNHEY and CDR2 is SMNVEV (reference sequence). The CDR3 length is 15 residues. The CDR3 coding sequence is TGTGCCAGCAGTGCGCTACTAGCCAATCACGGGGGCTACACCTTC. Protein product: CASSALLANHGGYTF.

V gene TRBV29-1 combines with J gene TRBJ1-4; D gene ambiguous. The CDR3 covers 12 residues. Germline assignment: CDR1 SQVTM and CDR2 ANQGSEA. Trimming cost V 4 bases and J 8 bases, with 11 bases left between them. The CDR3 nucleotides are TGCAGCGTTGGCCTCCAGGACGAAAAACTGTTTTTT. Encoded protein: CSVGLQDEKLFF.

This sequence joins TRBV7-3 and TRBJ2-1; tentatively, D is TRBD2 (6 bases). Trimming cost V 5 bases and J 0 bases, with 11 bases left between them. Germline loops: CDR1 SGHTA, CDR2 FQGTGA. The CDR3 covers 15 residues. CDR3: CASSPPGSSYNEQFF. In DNA, the CDR3 is TGTGCCAGCAGCCCTCCCGGGAGCTCCTACAATGAGCAGTTCTTC.

The rearrangement joins TRBV2 to TRBJ2-7, with a tentative D call TRBD2 (6 bases). This CDR3 has 15 amino acids. Deletions cut 7 bases from V and 1 base from J, with 17 bases between. Germline loops: CDR1 SNHLY, CDR2 FYNNEI. The CDR3 coding sequence is TGTGCCAGCAATTATTACACCGGGACTTCCTACGAGCAGTACTTC. As protein: CASNYYTGTSYEQYF.

The J gene is TRBJ1-6, the V gene TRBV6-1; a possible D gene is TRBD1 (5 bases). The CDR3 has 14 amino acids. Trimming left V 2 bases short and J 4 bases short, with 6 bases between. Germline V lookup: CDR1 MNHNS, CDR2 SASEGT. The CDR3 nucleotides are TGTGCCAGCAGTGAAAGGGGTTATAATTCACCCCTCCACTTT. Residues: CASSERGYNSPLHF.

This chain uses TRBV6-1 with TRBJ2-2, with D possibly matching TRBD2 (5 bases). Trimming shortened V by 4 bases and J by 7 bases, and 10 bases separated the two germline ends. Germline values: CDR1 MNHNS, CDR2 SASEGT. This CDR3 region has 13 residues. The CDR3 loop is CASSAWESGELFF. The CDR3 coding sequence is TGTGCCAGCAGTGCCTGGGAGAGCGGGGAGCTGTTTTTT.

The rearrangement joins TRBV30 to TRBJ1-4; D is perhaps TRBD1 (5 bases). The CDR3 covers 13 residues. The V gene lost 2 bases and the J gene lost 8 bases, with 12 bases spanning the gap. Germline V gene sequence: CDR1 GTSNPN, CDR2 SVGIG (reference sequence). CDR3 DNA sequence: TGTGCCTGGAGTAAGACCGAGGGGGAAAAACTGTTTTTT. Translating it yields CAWSKTEGEKLFF.

This chain links TRBV19 with TRBJ2-1; D tentatively fits TRBD1 or TRBD2 (6 bases each). Trimming removed 0 bases at V and 3 bases at J, with 18 bases between. Germline V gives CDR1 LNHDA, CDR2 SQIVND (reference sequence). The CDR3 covers 18 residues. The CDR3 loop is CASSIDLAGGAFYNEQFF. The CDR3 coding sequence is TGTGCCAGTAGTATAGATTTGGCCGGGGGCGCCTTCTACAATGAGCAGTTCTTC.

V and J are TRBV11-2 and TRBJ1-1; D remains unclear. Germline V gene data show CDR1 as SGHAT and CDR2 as FQNNGV. The CDR3 loop spans 14 amino acids. V lost 4 bases and J lost 8, with 17 bases in between. The CDR3 reads CASSYGQMNLEAFF. CDR3 DNA sequence: TGTGCCAGCAGCTACGGCCAGATGAACCTGGAAGCTTTCTTT.

The CDR3 nucleotides are TGTGCAAGTCGCTCCCCATGTGTTCGGGGCACAGATACGCAGTATTTT. This gives the protein CASRSPCVRGTDTQYF. The chain employs TRBV12-2 and TRBJ2-3; the table's D call, TRBD2, has no DNA check behind it. TRBV12-2 is shown as a pseudogene. This CDR3 comprises 16 residues.

As for this clone: The junction departs from the called germline gene at one end, perhaps through a read error. The CDR3 sequence is CASSLGGGLAGVKDYNEQFF. The CDR3 DNA reads TGTGCTAGCAGCTTAGGAGGGGGACTAGCGGGAGTTAAGGATTACAATGAGCAGTTCTTC. The rearrangement links TRBV7-7 to TRBJ2-1, with 14 bases identical to TRBD2. The CDR3 covers 20 residues. The germline V gene has CDR1 SSHAT and CDR2 FNYEAQ (reference sequence).

V and J are TRBV4-2 and TRBJ2-2; no clear D. V lost 4 bases, J lost 6 bases, and 12 bases lay in between. Germline-derived CDR1 and CDR2 are LGHNA and YNFKEQ. This CDR3 is built from 14 residues. CDR3 sequence reads: CASSLPETAGELFF. For the CDR3, the DNA is TGTGCCAGCAGCCTGCCGGAGACGGCCGGGGAGCTGTTTTTT.

In this sample, this clone turned up a few times. This chain uses TRBV7-3 with TRBJ1-2; D may be TRBD1 (6 bases). The CDR3 has 14 residues. Trimming took 6 bases from V and 2 from J, leaving 13 bases between them. The germline CDR1 and CDR2 sequences are SGHTA and FQGTGA. Written as DNA, the CDR3 is TGTGCCAGCAGTCCGGACAGAATGAACTATGGCTACACCTTC. It codes for CASSPDRMNYGYTF.

The chain is built from TRBV19 and TRBJ1-4, with 8 bases identical to TRBD1. J was trimmed by 8 bases and V by 8 bases; bases with no gene match: 13. From germline, CDR1 is LNHDA and CDR2 SQIVND (reference sequence). The CDR3 totals 15 residues. CDR3 bases: TGTGCCAGTCCCCCATCCCCCAGGGGGCACGAAAAACTGTTTTTT. Protein: CASPPSPRGHEKLFF.

The chain recombines TRBV10-1 with TRBJ2-1; TRBD1 aligns across 7 bases. CDR3 size: 15 residues. Germline CDR1 is WNHNN and CDR2 is SYGVQD (reference sequence). The V gene end was trimmed by 3 bases and the J gene end by 2 bases; junction bases not matched to a gene: 4. The CDR3 reads CASSDRGSPYNEQFF. The CDR3, as DNA: TGCGCCAGCAGTGACAGGGGGTCCCCCTACAATGAGCAGTTCTTC.

The chain employs TRBV6-5 and TRBJ2-7; D uncertain. The CDR3 consists of 15 residues. Trimming pared 6 bases from V and 7 bases from J, leaving 22 bases between. In germline, CDR1 is MNHEY, CDR2 SVGAGI. The CDR3 DNA reads TGTGCCAGCAGCGTCACGCCTAAACCCCGACGTGAGCAGTACTTC. Its translation: CASSVTPKPRREQYF.

The rearrangement links TRBV14 to TRBJ2-5; D not resolved. The CDR3 sequence is 20 residues long. Trimming took 1 base from V and 4 from J, leaving 28 bases between them. In germline, CDR1 is SGHDN, CDR2 FVKESK. CDR3 region: CASSQASVKRPSGLRETQYF. For the CDR3, the DNA is TGTGCCAGCAGCCAAGCTTCCGTCAAAAGGCCATCCGGTCTTCGAGAGACCCAGTACTTC.